This TCR beta chain was identified in a study of blood T cell repertoires in COVID-19. Per the original data handling: Amplification from reference gene primers served as the basis for estimated nucleated cell counts. Assay: immunoSEQ multiplex PCR; the TCRdb copy retains only in-frame clones and omits some. D and trimming were read from the DNA, whereas the V and J calls and clone size are those reported in that table. This table has some 250,000 clones, 70% to 90% appearing once. J was trimmed by 4 bases and V by 4 bases; bases with no gene match: 8. The CDR3 is 15 amino acids. Germline values: CDR1 SGHAT, CDR2 FQNNGV. Recruitment covered some 25 US areas and drew participants whose ages spanned roughly 18 to 95 years. Recovered participants had two consecutive negative NP/OP PCR tests, healthcare professional clearance, or symptom resolution.

The origin of this receptor is a woman aged 50 to 65 who had recovered from COVID-19. Sequencing was carried out using PBMCs or T cells enriched from blood (not recorded which). The chain recombines TRBV11-2 with TRBJ1-2; 8 bases line up with TRBD1. This CDR3 reads CASSSGQGALYGYTF. The DNA for the CDR3 is TGTGCCAGCAGCTCAGGACAGGGTGCTCTCTATGGCTACACCTTC.